This T cell receptor beta chain was obtained from a study of shared clonotypes between healthy human individuals. About the study: Donors had three CD4 naive, three CD4 memory, two CD8 naive and one CD8 memory plate apiece.

Study-level points and caveats: Tissue TCR repertoires likely differ from these blood-only repertoires. Represented diversity, genetic and exposure-history alike, was limited by few donors.

Per germline, CDR1 MNHNS and CDR2 SASEGT. J was trimmed by 4 bases and V by 6 bases; bases with no gene match: 10. This CDR3 has 15 amino acids. Sequenced by immunoSEQ multiplex PCR; TCRdb stores in-frame clones only, minus some. This table has more than 2 million clones, roughly 93% appearing once. Comment on this clone: Its antigen remains unknown.

CD45RO-negative CD8 cells positively selected for CCR7 made up the naive population, which excluded terminally differentiated effector memory CD45RA+ cells. The chain uses TRBV6-1 and TRBJ1-1, with 8 bases aligning to TRBD1. This receptor was identified in a man younger than 30 in good health. Some clones in this sample may be carry-over from other donors' samples. Sequenced input: naive CD8+ T cells from PBMCs. CDR3 protein: CASRGQGVRGTEAFF. CDR3 DNA sequence: TGTGCCAGCAGAGGACAGGGAGTAAGGGGCACTGAAGCTTTCTTT.